Listed below are T cell receptor beta chains from one sample, sequenced in a study of T-cell memory formation after mild COVID-19. Using its own MiXCR run on the 5' RACE reads, TCRdb lists one record per CDR3 protein. The table includes about half a million distinct CDR3 sequences, about 20% detected once. Material for sequencing was PBMCs or a T cell subset sorted from them (not recorded which). The source is an adult woman who had mild COVID-19 (a few samples of this study predate the infection). Cell type and time point are not known. The CDR3 runs from the conserved cysteine through the conserved F or W. A D gene is named only where the DNA matches it firmly. Where a row states a size, it is once, few, many or the class of an expanded clone; other rows omit it.

J gene: TRBJ1-2; D gene: .; V gene: TRBV20-1; clone size: few; CDR3 DNA: TGCAGTGCTAGAGAGAGGGGACCCAGCCGGTCTTCCAACTATGGCTACACCTTC; CDR3 protein: CSARERGPSRSSNYGYTF
J gene: TRBJ2-1; D gene: TRBD2; V gene: TRBV20-1; clone size: once; CDR3 DNA: TGCAGTGCTCTAACGACAGCGGGGGGCTCGGTATATGAGCAGTTCTTC; CDR3 protein: CSALTTAGGSVYEQFF
J gene: TRBJ2-1; D gene: .; V gene: TRBV4-1; clone size: .; CDR3 DNA: TGCGCCAGCAGCCGAGGCAGGGCTAGTGGCAATGAGCAGTTCTTC; CDR3 protein: CASSRGRASGNEQFF
J gene: TRBJ1-1; D gene: .; V gene: TRBV12-3/TRBV12-4; clone size: few; CDR3 DNA: TGTGCCAGCAGTTTCGAATCCGCGAACACTGAAGCTTTCTTT; CDR3 protein: CASSFESANTEAFF
J gene: TRBJ1-1; D gene: .; V gene: TRBV12-3/TRBV12-4; clone size: .; CDR3 DNA: TGTGCCAGCAGTTTGATTCGTGGGGAAGCTTTCTTT; CDR3 protein: CASSLIRGEAFF
J gene: TRBJ2-5; D gene: TRBD2; V gene: TRBV7-2; clone size: .; CDR3 DNA: TGTGCCAGCAGCTTTTATAGCGGGGGGGCCGTGGAGACCCAGTACTTC; CDR3 protein: CASSFYSGGAVETQYF
J gene: TRBJ2-7; D gene: TRBD2; V gene: TRBV20-1; clone size: few; CDR3 DNA: TGCAGTGCCGTGCCCTTCACTAGCGGGATATACGAGCAGTACTTC; CDR3 protein: CSAVPFTSGIYEQYF
J gene: TRBJ2-2; D gene: TRBD1; V gene: TRBV5-1; clone size: .; CDR3 DNA: TGCGCCAGCAGCTCCGGGACAGGGGGCCCCGGGGAGCTGTTTTTT; CDR3 protein: CASSSGTGGPGELFF
J gene: TRBJ2-3; D gene: .; V gene: TRBV2; clone size: .; CDR3 DNA: TGTGCCAGCAGTGAATCCCTGGGGGTGACTCCCGTGTACACAGATACGCAGTATTTT; CDR3 protein: CASSESLGVTPVYTDTQYF
J gene: TRBJ1-2; D gene: .; V gene: TRBV27; clone size: few; CDR3 DNA: TGTGCCAGCAGCCTTGACGGGAGGGAAAACTATGGCTACACCTTC; CDR3 protein: CASSLDGRENYGYTF
J gene: TRBJ2-5; D gene: TRBD2; V gene: TRBV3-1; clone size: few; CDR3 DNA: TGTGCCAGCAGCCAAGGACTAGCGGGGGCCCAAGAGACCCAGTACTTC; CDR3 protein: CASSQGLAGAQETQYF
J gene: TRBJ2-7; D gene: .; V gene: TRBV5-1; clone size: few; CDR3 DNA: TGCGCCAGCAGCGATTCAGGGGTCGAGCAGTACTTC; CDR3 protein: CASSDSGVEQYF
J gene: TRBJ1-6; D gene: TRBD1; V gene: TRBV15; clone size: .; CDR3 DNA: TGTGCCACCAGCAGAGATCGAATTAGGACAGGGCTTTTGCCCCTCCACTTT; CDR3 protein: CATSRDRIRTGLLPLHF
J gene: TRBJ1-2; D gene: TRBD1; V gene: TRBV6-5; clone size: .; CDR3 DNA: TGTGCCAGCAGTCCACAGGGGGCGCATGGCTACACCTTC; CDR3 protein: CASSPQGAHGYTF
J gene: TRBJ1-5; D gene: TRBD1; V gene: TRBV12-3/TRBV12-4; clone size: few; CDR3 DNA: TGTGCCAGCAGTCATACAGGGGGCAACCAGCCCCAGCATTTT; CDR3 protein: CASSHTGGNQPQHF
J gene: TRBJ2-1; D gene: .; V gene: TRBV20-1; clone size: .; CDR3 DNA: TGCAGTGCTAGAGAGGACAGTTACAAATATAGCTCCTACAATGAGCAGTTCTTC; CDR3 protein: CSAREDSYKYSSYNEQFF
J gene: TRBJ2-6; D gene: .; V gene: TRBV6-1; clone size: .; CDR3 DNA: TGTGCCAGCTTTAACGGAGGTCCTGGGGCCAACGTCCTGACTTTC; CDR3 protein: CASFNGGPGANVLTF
J gene: TRBJ2-2; D gene: .; V gene: TRBV24-1; clone size: few; CDR3 DNA: TGTGCCACCAGTGATCCCTTGTCGAGCGGAGATACCGGGGAGCTGTTTTTT; CDR3 protein: CATSDPLSSGDTGELFF
J gene: TRBJ1-6; D gene: .; V gene: TRBV7-6; clone size: few; CDR3 DNA: TGTGCCAGCAGCTTATCCCGGACAGTCGGCTCACCCCTCCACTTT; CDR3 protein: CASSLSRTVGSPLHF
J gene: TRBJ2-5; D gene: TRBD1; V gene: TRBV7-2; clone size: many; CDR3 DNA: TGTGCCAGCAGCCAAACAGGGGGTGTTCAAGAGACCCAGTACTTC; CDR3 protein: CASSQTGGVQETQYF
J gene: TRBJ2-7; D gene: TRBD1; V gene: TRBV12-3/TRBV12-4; clone size: few; CDR3 DNA: TGTGCCAGCAGTTCACAGGGGTACTACGAGCAGTACTTC; CDR3 protein: CASSSQGYYEQYF
J gene: TRBJ2-5; D gene: .; V gene: TRBV6-1; clone size: .; CDR3 DNA: TGTGCCAGCATCGGCCTAGGGCGGGTACAAGAGACCCAGTACTTC; CDR3 protein: CASIGLGRVQETQYF
J gene: TRBJ2-1; D gene: TRBD1; V gene: TRBV29-1; clone size: .; CDR3 DNA: TGCAGCACAACGGGACAGGGTTACAATGAGCAGTTCTTC; CDR3 protein: CSTTGQGYNEQFF
J gene: TRBJ1-5; D gene: .; V gene: TRBV12-3/TRBV12-4; clone size: .; CDR3 DNA: TGTGCCAGCAGGTGGACGGTGGGGAATCAGCCCCAGCATTTT; CDR3 protein: CASRWTVGNQPQHF
J gene: TRBJ2-3; D gene: TRBD1; V gene: TRBV18; clone size: .; CDR3 DNA: TGTGCCAGCTCACCACTTCGGACAGGGGGGACTAGCACAGATACGCAGTATTTT; CDR3 protein: CASSPLRTGGTSTDTQYF
J gene: TRBJ2-1; D gene: .; V gene: TRBV27; clone size: once; CDR3 DNA: TGTGCCAGCAGTTTAAGTACCAATAGCAATGAGCAGTTCTTC; CDR3 protein: CASSLSTNSNEQFF
J gene: TRBJ1-6; D gene: .; V gene: TRBV20-1; clone size: many; CDR3 DNA: TGCAGTGCTAGCGAGGCAGGGAAAGAATCACCCCTCCACTTT; CDR3 protein: CSASEAGKESPLHF
J gene: TRBJ2-7; D gene: .; V gene: TRBV6-2/TRBV6-3; clone size: .; CDR3 DNA: TGTGCCAGCAGTTTCCGTCTCTACGAGCAGTACTTC; CDR3 protein: CASSFRLYEQYF
J gene: TRBJ1-5; D gene: TRBD1; V gene: TRBV20-1; clone size: .; CDR3 DNA: TGCAGTGCTAGAGATCTCGGACAGGGTTCACGTCAGCCCCAGCATTTT; CDR3 protein: CSARDLGQGSRQPQHF
J gene: TRBJ2-7; D gene: TRBD2; V gene: TRBV6-2/TRBV6-3; clone size: .; CDR3 DNA: TGTGCCAGCAGTCCCTCTGACGGGGGGTTGCACTACGAGCAGTACTTC; CDR3 protein: CASSPSDGGLHYEQYF
J gene: TRBJ2-1; D gene: TRBD2; V gene: TRBV4-2; clone size: many; CDR3 DNA: TGTGCCAGCAGCCAAGATCCGGGACTAGCGGGAGGATACAATGAGCAGTTCTTC; CDR3 protein: CASSQDPGLAGGYNEQFF
J gene: TRBJ2-1; D gene: TRBD2; V gene: TRBV20-1; clone size: many; CDR3 DNA: TGCAGTGCTAGAGCGGCTAGCGGTTTAATTGCAGAGGATGAGCAGTTCTTC; CDR3 protein: CSARAASGLIAEDEQFF
J gene: TRBJ2-2; D gene: .; V gene: TRBV3-1; clone size: .; CDR3 DNA: TGTGCCAGCAGCCGTGTACTCACCGGGGAGCTGTTTTTT; CDR3 protein: CASSRVLTGELFF
J gene: TRBJ2-1; D gene: .; V gene: TRBV24-1; clone size: .; CDR3 DNA: TGTGCCACCAGTGGCTTCGGTGAAGGACCTAGCTCCTACAATGAGCAGTTCTTC; CDR3 protein: CATSGFGEGPSSYNEQFF
J gene: TRBJ1-2; D gene: TRBD1; V gene: TRBV6-5; clone size: .; CDR3 DNA: TGTGCCAGCACCGGATCGGGACAGGGACAAGCCCATGGCTACACCTTC; CDR3 protein: CASTGSGQGQAHGYTF
J gene: TRBJ2-1; D gene: TRBD1; V gene: TRBV7-2; clone size: few; CDR3 DNA: TGTGCCAGCAGCTTAGACTGGGGACAGAGTTACAATGAGCAGTTCTTC; CDR3 protein: CASSLDWGQSYNEQFF
J gene: TRBJ2-2; D gene: TRBD2; V gene: TRBV20-1; clone size: .; CDR3 DNA: TGCAGTGCTAGAGTCGATAGCGGGGCTAACACCGGGGAGCTGTTTTTT; CDR3 protein: CSARVDSGANTGELFF
J gene: TRBJ2-3; D gene: .; V gene: TRBV20-1; clone size: .; CDR3 DNA: TGCAGTGCTACAATCGGGACGCACCACACAGATACGCAGTATTTT; CDR3 protein: CSATIGTHHTDTQYF
J gene: TRBJ2-3; D gene: .; V gene: TRBV4-3; clone size: .; CDR3 DNA: TGCGCCAGCAGCCAAGACCTCCGACAGGACACAGATACGCAGTATTTT; CDR3 protein: CASSQDLRQDTDTQYF
J gene: TRBJ2-5; D gene: .; V gene: TRBV12-3/TRBV12-4; clone size: .; CDR3 DNA: TGTGCCAGCAGCACAGGGTCGGCGGGGTTGCAGACCCAGTACTTC; CDR3 protein: CASSTGSAGLQTQYF
J gene: TRBJ2-2; D gene: .; V gene: TRBV20-1; clone size: .; CDR3 DNA: TGCAGTGCTCCGCGAGTGTGCGGGGAGCTGTTTTTT; CDR3 protein: CSAPRVCGELFF
J gene: TRBJ2-1; D gene: .; V gene: TRBV15; clone size: few; CDR3 DNA: TGTGCCACCAGCAGAGATCAGGCAGCTTTTGAGCAGTTCTTC; CDR3 protein: CATSRDQAAFEQFF
J gene: TRBJ2-4; D gene: .; V gene: TRBV18; clone size: few; CDR3 DNA: TGTGCCAGCTCACCCTTAGCGGAGATAGCCAAAAACATTCAGTACTTC; CDR3 protein: CASSPLAEIAKNIQYF
J gene: TRBJ2-5; D gene: .; V gene: TRBV2; clone size: few; CDR3 DNA: TGTGCCAGCAAGGGGCGCCCTCAAGAGACCCAGTACTTC; CDR3 protein: CASKGRPQETQYF
J gene: TRBJ2-7; D gene: TRBD1; V gene: TRBV5-6; clone size: .; CDR3 DNA: TGTGCCAGCAGCTTAGAACAGGGGCGACAGGGTTTATACGAGCAGTACTTC; CDR3 protein: CASSLEQGRQGLYEQYF
J gene: TRBJ2-2; D gene: TRBD1; V gene: TRBV6-2/TRBV6-3; clone size: .; CDR3 DNA: TGTGCCAGCTCCTCCAGGGGGCTTGCCCCGCACAGCTTT; CDR3 protein: CASSSRGLAPHSF
J gene: TRBJ2-3; D gene: .; V gene: TRBV6-5; clone size: .; CDR3 DNA: TGTGCCAGCAGTTACCCCCCTACGCAGTATTTT; CDR3 protein: CASSYPPTQYF
J gene: TRBJ2-3; D gene: .; V gene: TRBV12-3/TRBV12-4; clone size: few; CDR3 DNA: TGTGCCAGCAGTCTCCACGGTATGGATACGCAGTATTTT; CDR3 protein: CASSLHGMDTQYF
J gene: TRBJ1-2; D gene: .; V gene: TRBV5-4; clone size: few; CDR3 DNA: TGTGCCAGCAGCTTGGAGGACTATGGCTACACCTTC; CDR3 protein: CASSLEDYGYTF
J gene: TRBJ2-3; D gene: .; V gene: TRBV4-1; clone size: few; CDR3 DNA: TGCGCCAGCAGCCAAGTGGGCAGGAGGCCCACAGATACGCAGTATTTT; CDR3 protein: CASSQVGRRPTDTQYF
J gene: TRBJ2-2; D gene: .; V gene: TRBV14; clone size: .; CDR3 DNA: TGTGCCAGCAGCCAAGATAGCAGGGTTACGAACACCGGGGAGCTGTTTTTT; CDR3 protein: CASSQDSRVTNTGELFF
J gene: TRBJ2-7; D gene: .; V gene: TRBV9; clone size: .; CDR3 DNA: TGTGCCAGCAGCGTGGACAGAAACTACGAGCAGTACTTC; CDR3 protein: CASSVDRNYEQYF
J gene: TRBJ2-7; D gene: .; V gene: TRBV20-1; clone size: .; CDR3 DNA: TGCAGTGCTAGAGGGAGGCTTAGCGTCGAGCAGTACTTC; CDR3 protein: CSARGRLSVEQYF
J gene: TRBJ2-4; D gene: .; V gene: TRBV24-1; clone size: many; CDR3 DNA: TGTGCCACCAGTGTTGGACAGATTCAGTACTTC; CDR3 protein: CATSVGQIQYF
J gene: TRBJ1-2; D gene: .; V gene: TRBV9; clone size: few; CDR3 DNA: TGTGCCAGCAGCGTTCGGACACCCCAGGATGGCTACACCTTC; CDR3 protein: CASSVRTPQDGYTF
J gene: TRBJ1-5; D gene: .; V gene: TRBV4-3; clone size: many; CDR3 DNA: TGCGCCAGCAGCCAAGAGTTGGGGCAGGGCAGCAATCAGCCCCAGCATTTT; CDR3 protein: CASSQELGQGSNQPQHF
J gene: TRBJ1-2; D gene: .; V gene: TRBV5-1; clone size: .; CDR3 DNA: TGCGCCAGCAGCTATGTCGGGGGGGCGAATAACTATGGCTACACCTTC; CDR3 protein: CASSYVGGANNYGYTF
J gene: TRBJ2-5; D gene: .; V gene: TRBV15; clone size: .; CDR3 DNA: TGTGCCACCAGCAGAGATGGGGGGTACCAAGAGACCCAGTACTTC; CDR3 protein: CATSRDGGYQETQYF
J gene: TRBJ2-7; D gene: .; V gene: TRBV27; clone size: .; CDR3 DNA: TGTGCCAGCAGTTCCCCCTCTGAGCAGTACTTC; CDR3 protein: CASSSPSEQYF